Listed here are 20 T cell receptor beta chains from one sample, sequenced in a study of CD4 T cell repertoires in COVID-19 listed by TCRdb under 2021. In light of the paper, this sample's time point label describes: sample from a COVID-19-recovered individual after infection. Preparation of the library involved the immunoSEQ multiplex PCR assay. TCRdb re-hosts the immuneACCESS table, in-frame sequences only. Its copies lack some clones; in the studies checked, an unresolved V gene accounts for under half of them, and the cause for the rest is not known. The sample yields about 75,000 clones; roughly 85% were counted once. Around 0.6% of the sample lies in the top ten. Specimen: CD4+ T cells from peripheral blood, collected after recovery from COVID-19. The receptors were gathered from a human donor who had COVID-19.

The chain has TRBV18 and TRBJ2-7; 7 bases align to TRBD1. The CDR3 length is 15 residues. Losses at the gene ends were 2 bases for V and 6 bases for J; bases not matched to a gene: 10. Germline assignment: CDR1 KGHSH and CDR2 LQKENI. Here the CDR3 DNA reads TGTGCCAGCTCACCAAGGGCACAGGGGTTGGGCGAGCAGTACTTC. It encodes CASSPRAQGLGEQYF. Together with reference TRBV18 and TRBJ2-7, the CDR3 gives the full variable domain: NAGVMQNPRHLVRRRGQEARLRCSPMKGHSHVYWYRQLPEEGLKFMVYLQKENIIDESGMPKERFSAEFPKEGPSILRIQQVVRGDSAAYFCASSPRAQGLGEQYFGPGTRLTVT.

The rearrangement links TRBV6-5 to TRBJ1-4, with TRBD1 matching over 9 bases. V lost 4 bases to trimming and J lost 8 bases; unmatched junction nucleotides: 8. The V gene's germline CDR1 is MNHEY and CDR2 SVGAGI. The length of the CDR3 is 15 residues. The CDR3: CASSSVQGAREKLFF. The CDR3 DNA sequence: TGTGCCAGCAGTTCGGTACAGGGGGCGCGAGAAAAACTGTTTTTT.

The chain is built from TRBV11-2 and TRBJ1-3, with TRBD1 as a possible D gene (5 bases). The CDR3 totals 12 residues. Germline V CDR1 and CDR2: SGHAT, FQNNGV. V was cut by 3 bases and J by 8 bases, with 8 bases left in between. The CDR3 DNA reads TGTGCCAGCAGCTTTTGGGGGGACACCATATATTTT. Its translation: CASSFWGDTIYF.

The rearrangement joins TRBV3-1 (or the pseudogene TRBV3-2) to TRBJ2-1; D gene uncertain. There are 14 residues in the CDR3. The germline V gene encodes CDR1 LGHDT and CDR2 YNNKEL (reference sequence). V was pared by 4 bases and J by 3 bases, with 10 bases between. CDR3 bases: TGTGCCAGCAGCCCCCGGGCAGGCTACAATGAGCAGTTCTTC. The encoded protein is CASSPRAGYNEQFF.

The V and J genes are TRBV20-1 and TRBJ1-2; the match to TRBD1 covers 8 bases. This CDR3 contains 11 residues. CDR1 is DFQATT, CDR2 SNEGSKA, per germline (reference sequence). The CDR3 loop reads CSATGDYGYTF. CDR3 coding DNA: TGCAGCGCGACAGGGGACTATGGCTACACCTTC.

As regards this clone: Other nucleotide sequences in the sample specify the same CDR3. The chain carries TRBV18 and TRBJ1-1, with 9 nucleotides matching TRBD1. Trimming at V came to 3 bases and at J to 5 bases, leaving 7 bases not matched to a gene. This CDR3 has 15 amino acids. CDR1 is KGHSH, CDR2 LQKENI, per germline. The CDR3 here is CASSPSQGARTEAFF. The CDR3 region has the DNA TGTGCCAGCTCACCGTCACAGGGGGCGAGAACTGAAGCTTTCTTT.

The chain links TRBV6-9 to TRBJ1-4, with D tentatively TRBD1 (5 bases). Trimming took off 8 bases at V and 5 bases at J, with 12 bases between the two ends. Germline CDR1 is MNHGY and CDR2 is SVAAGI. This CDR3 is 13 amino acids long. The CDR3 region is CASGVRENEKLFF. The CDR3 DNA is TGTGCCAGCGGCGTCAGGGAAAATGAAAAACTGTTTTTT.

CDR3 sequence reads: CASSSRQGALDGYTF. CDR3 nucleotides: TGTGCCAGCAGCAGCAGACAGGGGGCTTTGGATGGCTACACCTTC. The genes are TRBV7-2 and TRBJ1-2, with 10 positions matching TRBD1. CDR3 length: 15 residues. From germline, CDR1 is SGHTA and CDR2 FQGNSA. J was trimmed by 6 bases and V by 5 bases; bases with no gene match: 9.

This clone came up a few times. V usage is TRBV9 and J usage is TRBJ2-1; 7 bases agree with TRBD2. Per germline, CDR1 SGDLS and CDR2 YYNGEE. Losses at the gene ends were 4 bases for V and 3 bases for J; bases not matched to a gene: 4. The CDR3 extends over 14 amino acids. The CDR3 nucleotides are TGTGCCAGCAGCACGCGGGACTACTACAATGAGCAGTTCTTC. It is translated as CASSTRDYYNEQFF.

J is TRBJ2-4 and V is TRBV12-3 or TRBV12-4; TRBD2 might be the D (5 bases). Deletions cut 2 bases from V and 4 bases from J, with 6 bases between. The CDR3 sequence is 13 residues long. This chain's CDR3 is CASSLTGKNIQYF. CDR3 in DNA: TGTGCCAGCAGTTTAACGGGGAAAAACATTCAGTACTTC.

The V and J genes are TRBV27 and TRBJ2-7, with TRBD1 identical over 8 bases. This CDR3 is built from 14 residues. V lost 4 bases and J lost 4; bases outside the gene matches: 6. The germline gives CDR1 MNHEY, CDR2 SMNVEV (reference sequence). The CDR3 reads CASSSDRALYEQYF. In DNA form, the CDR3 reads TGTGCCAGCAGTTCGGACAGGGCTCTATACGAGCAGTACTTC.

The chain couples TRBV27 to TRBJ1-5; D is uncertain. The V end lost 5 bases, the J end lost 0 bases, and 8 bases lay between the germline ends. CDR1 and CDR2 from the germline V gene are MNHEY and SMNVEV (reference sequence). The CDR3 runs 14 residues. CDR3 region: CASSPIDSNQPQHF. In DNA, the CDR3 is TGTGCCAGCAGTCCTATCGATAGCAATCAGCCCCAGCATTTT.

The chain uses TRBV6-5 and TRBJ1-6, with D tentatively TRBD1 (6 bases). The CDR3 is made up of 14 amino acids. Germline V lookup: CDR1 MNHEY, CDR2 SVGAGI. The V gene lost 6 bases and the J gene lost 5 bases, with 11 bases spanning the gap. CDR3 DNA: TGTGCCAGCAGGGGGACACCGGATAATTCACCCCTCCACTTT. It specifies CASRGTPDNSPLHF.

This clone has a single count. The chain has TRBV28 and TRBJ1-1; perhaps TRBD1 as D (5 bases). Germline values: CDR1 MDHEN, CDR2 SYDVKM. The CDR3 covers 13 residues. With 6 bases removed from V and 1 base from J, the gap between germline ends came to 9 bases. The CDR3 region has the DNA TGTGCCAGCAGGTCAGGGTGGAACACTGAAGCTTTCTTT. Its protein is CASRSGWNTEAFF.

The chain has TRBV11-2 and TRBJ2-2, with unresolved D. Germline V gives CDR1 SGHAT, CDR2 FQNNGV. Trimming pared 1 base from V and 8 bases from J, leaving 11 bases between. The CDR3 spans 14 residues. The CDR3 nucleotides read TGTGCCAGCAGCTTAGTCCCCCGATCTGGGGAGCTGTTTTTT. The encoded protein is CASSLVPRSGELFF.

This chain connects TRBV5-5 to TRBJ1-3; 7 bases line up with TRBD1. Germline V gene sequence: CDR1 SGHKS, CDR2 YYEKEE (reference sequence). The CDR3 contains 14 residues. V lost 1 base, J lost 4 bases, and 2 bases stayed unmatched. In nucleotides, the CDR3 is TGTGCCAGCAGCTTGACAGGGGACGGAAACACCATATATTTT. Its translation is CASSLTGDGNTIYF.

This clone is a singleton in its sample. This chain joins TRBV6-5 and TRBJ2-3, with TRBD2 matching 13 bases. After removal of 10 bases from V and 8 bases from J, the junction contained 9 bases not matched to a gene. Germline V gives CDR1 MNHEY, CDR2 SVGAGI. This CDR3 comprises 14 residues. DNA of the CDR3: TGTGCCACCCGCGGGACTAGCGGGGTAGGTACGCAGTATTTT. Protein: CATRGTSGVGTQYF.

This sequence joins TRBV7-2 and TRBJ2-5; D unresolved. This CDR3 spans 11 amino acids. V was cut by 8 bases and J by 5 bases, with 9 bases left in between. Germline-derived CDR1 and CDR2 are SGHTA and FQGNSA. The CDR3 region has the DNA TGTGCCAGCGGGCTCAGGGAGACCCAGTACTTC. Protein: CASGLRETQYF.

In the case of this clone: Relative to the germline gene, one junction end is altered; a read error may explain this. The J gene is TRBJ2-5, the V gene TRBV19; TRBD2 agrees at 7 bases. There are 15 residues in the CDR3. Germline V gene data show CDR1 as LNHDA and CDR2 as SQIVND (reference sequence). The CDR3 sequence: CASSISASGQEIQYF. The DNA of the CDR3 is TGTGCCAGTAGTATTTCCGCTAGCGGACAAGAGATCCAGTACTTC.

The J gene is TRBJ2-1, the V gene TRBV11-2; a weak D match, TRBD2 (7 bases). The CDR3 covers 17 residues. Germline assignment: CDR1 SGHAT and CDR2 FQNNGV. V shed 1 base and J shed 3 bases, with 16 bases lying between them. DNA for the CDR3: TGTGCCAGCAGCTTAGGGAGTGGGGGGGGCTACTACAATGAGCAGTTCTTC. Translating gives CASSLGSGGGYYNEQFF.